Detailed here is one T cell receptor beta chain. Its antigen remains unidentified. The data belong to a study of vaccination effects on CD4 cells after COVID-19. Study information: Post-vaccine specimens were collected at a median of 72 days following the second dose.

ViraFEST used viral peptide pools to expand antigen-specific CD4+ T cells before sequencing. It was after approximately 11 days of culture that CD4+ T cells were isolated. Two doses of either BNT162b2 or mRNA-1273 were given to each participant. A half-medium replacement with IL-2 medium was carried out on days 3 and 7. Some clones are missing from TCRdb's copy, which holds only in-frame ones; the method was immunoSEQ multiplex PCR. The table has 27,000 or so clones, roughly four fifths seen once; the top ten hold almost 1.5%. The TCR was taken from a human donor who received a COVID-19 vaccine. Some clones in this sample may be carry-over from other donors' samples. The sequenced sample was CD4+ T cells from PBMCs cultured with HCoV-NL63 spike peptides, obtained after COVID-19 vaccination.

The CDR3 sequence: CASSATSSGGFTDTQYF. CDR3 DNA sequence: TGTGCCAGCAGCGCCACTTCTAGCGGGGGTTTCACAGATACGCAGTATTTT. This chain joins TRBV9 and TRBJ2-3; the match to TRBD2 covers 10 bases. Germline V gene sequence: CDR1 SGDLS, CDR2 YYNGEE. This CDR3 has 17 amino acids. Losses at the gene ends were 3 bases for V and 2 bases for J; bases not matched to a gene: 9.